This is a list of T cell receptor beta chains from one sample in a study of cytomegalovirus exposure and HLA in healthy donors. TCRdb's table, derived via immunoSEQ multiplex PCR, lists solely in-frame clones and lacks some. The sample has approximately 99,000 clones, approximately 96% seen once. Sequenced sample: PBMCs. These receptors were collected from a woman younger than 35 in good health and CMV-seronegative. The CDR3 runs from the conserved cysteine through the conserved F or W. The order of the fields is V gene, J gene, CDR3 protein.

V: TRBV5-1; J: TRBJ1-1; CDR3: CASSWDRGSTEAFF
V: TRBV27; J: TRBJ2-2; CDR3: CASQGTRIGTPQNTGELFF
V: TRBV28; J: TRBJ2-7; CDR3: CASSFGTGRFQQYF
V: TRBV5-6; J: TRBJ1-1; CDR3: CASSLAGTGARAGTEAFF
V: TRBV27; J: TRBJ1-1; CDR3: CASSSQGWNTEAFF
V: TRBV7-9; J: TRBJ2-2; CDR3: CASSGRQNTGELFF
V: TRBV30; J: TRBJ2-1; CDR3: CAWTLEVYNEQFF
V: TRBV25-1; J: TRBJ2-7; CDR3: CASSPTGSAYEQYF
V: TRBV6-6; J: TRBJ1-2; CDR3: CASSYSANGEGGYTF
V: TRBV7-8; J: TRBJ1-1; CDR3: CASSDSPNPNTEAFF
V: TRBV6-5; J: TRBJ2-7; CDR3: CASSSQSYEQYF
V: TRBV6-1; J: TRBJ1-2; CDR3: CASGSPGGADYGYTF
V: TRBV2; J: TRBJ2-5; CDR3: CASSGEEYQETQYF